These 16 T cell receptor beta chains were sequenced from one sample in a study. TCRdb used MiXCR to reprocess the 5' RACE reads, holding one entry per CDR3 protein. Among fewer than 40,000 distinct CDR3 sequences listed, about 24% were seen once. The source material was memory CD4+ T cells sorted from blood. Subset noted: memory CD4+ T cells, CD4+CD45RO+CD25-. The receptors were gathered from a female donor with breast cancer.

The rearrangement uses TRBV7-9 and TRBJ2-7; possible D gene TRBD1, 5 bases. V lost 3 bases, J lost 7 bases, and 13 bases lay in between. Germline V CDR1 and CDR2: SEHNR, FQNEAQ (reference sequence). CDR3 length: 13 residues. Here the CDR3 reads CASSFLAGNEQYF. CDR3 in DNA: TGTGCCAGCAGCTTCTTGGCAGGGAATGAGCAGTACTTC.

This clonotype was counted a few times. Relative to the germline gene, one junction end is altered; a read error may explain this. The chain's CDR3 is CASSIGGGELFF. CDR3 coding DNA: TGTGCCAGTAGTATAGGCGGAGGTGAGCTGTTCTTC. The rearrangement uses TRBV19 and TRBJ2-1; TRBD2 might be the D (5 bases). CDR3 size: 12 residues. From germline, CDR1 is LNHDA and CDR2 SQIVND (reference sequence).

The J gene is TRBJ1-5, the V gene TRBV7-9; a weak D match, TRBD1 (5 bases). Germline assignment: CDR1 SEHNR and CDR2 FQNEAQ (reference sequence). Trimming stripped 0 bases from V and 2 bases from J, with 5 bases between. There are 14 residues in the CDR3. The CDR3 nucleotides are TGTGCCAGCAGCTTAGCCAGGGGCAATCAGCCCCAGCATTTT. Translating gives CASSLARGNQPQHF.

In this sample, this clonotype turned up a few times. The chain employs TRBV5-6 and TRBJ1-1; tentatively, D is TRBD1 (5 bases). Trimming left V 4 bases short and J 1 base short, with 17 bases between. The CDR3 runs to 16 residues. Germline assignment: CDR1 SGHDT and CDR2 YYEEEE. The DNA of the CDR3 is TGTGCCAGCAGCCCGGCGGGGGTAGAGTGGAACACTGAAGCTTTCTTT. Translated, it gives CASSPAGVEWNTEAFF.

Within the sample, this clonotype is medium-sized (0.01 to 0.1%). This chain links TRBV29-1 with TRBJ2-5, with TRBD1 as a possible D gene (5 bases). The CDR3 extends over 11 amino acids. CDR1 is SQVTM and CDR2 is ANQGSEA in the germline V gene. Trimming took 3 bases from V and 7 from J, leaving 9 bases between them. The CDR3 here is CSVDRDGTQYF. The CDR3 DNA follows: TGCAGCGTTGACAGGGATGGGACCCAGTACTTC.

This clonotype was counted a single time. The chain uses TRBV20-1 and TRBJ2-3; 8 bases are shared with TRBD1. V dropped 5 bases and J dropped 4; count of bases not matched to a gene: 8. The CDR3 length is 14 residues. Germline V gene sequence: CDR1 DFQATT, CDR2 SNEGSKA (reference sequence). The CDR3 bases are TGCAGTGCTGCCCGGACAGGGACCCCAGATACGCAGTATTTT. Translated, it gives CSAARTGTPDTQYF.

This clonotype appeared many times. The V and J genes are TRBV13 and TRBJ2-7; 16 bases align to TRBD2. Germline lookup yields CDR1 PRHDT and CDR2 FYEKMQ (reference sequence). J lost 4 bases, V lost 6 bases, and 9 bases had no gene match. The CDR3 covers 17 residues. CDR3 residues: CASSSGLAGGPGYEQYF. The CDR3 nucleotides read TGTGCCAGCAGTTCGGGACTAGCGGGAGGGCCGGGTTACGAGCAGTACTTC.

The chain recombines TRBV12-3 or TRBV12-4 with TRBJ1-5, with no clear D. V was pared by 1 base and J by 3 bases, with 10 bases between. The CDR3 loop spans 15 amino acids. The CDR3 spells CASSLGSESNQPQHF. The CDR3 DNA is TGTGCCAGCAGTTTAGGTTCGGAGTCCAATCAGCCCCAGCATTTT.

As regards this clonotype: The junction departs from germline at one end; a sequencing error may be responsible. CDR3 coding DNA: TGTGCCAGCAGCCCGAGGGACAGCTCCACTGGGGCCAACGTCCCGACTTTC. Translation: CASSPRDSSTGANVPTF. The chain links TRBV7-6 to TRBJ2-6, with 7 bases aligning to TRBD1. This CDR3 region has 17 residues. CDR1 is SGHVS, CDR2 FNYEAQ, per germline.

The chain joins TRBV7-3 to TRBJ2-3, with a weak D call TRBD2 (6 bases). The CDR3 has 14 residues. Germline V gene data show CDR1 as SGHTA and CDR2 as FQGTGA. V was cut by 7 bases and J by 6 bases, with 17 bases left in between. This chain's CDR3 is CASKRGGGEDTQYF. Written as DNA, the CDR3 is TGTGCCAGCAAACGCGGTGGCGGGGAGGATACGCAGTATTTT. The full variable domain, completed using reference TRBV7-3 and TRBJ2-3, is GAGVSQTPSNKVTEKGKYVELRCDPISGHTALYWYRQSLGQGPEFLIYFQGTGAADDSGLPNDRFFAVRPEGSVSTLKIQRTERGDSAVYLCASKRGGGEDTQYFGPGTRLTVL.

J is TRBJ2-7 and V is TRBV27; D is unresolved. This CDR3 region has 13 residues. Germline assignment: CDR1 MNHEY and CDR2 SMNVEV (reference sequence). Trimming took off 4 bases at V and 4 bases at J, with 11 bases between the two ends. CDR3 sequence reads: CASSWAAEYEQYF. CDR3 bases: TGTGCCAGCAGTTGGGCAGCAGAATACGAGCAGTACTTC.

The chain employs TRBV14 and TRBJ1-1; D gene uncertain. The V end was cut by 2 bases, the J end by 9 bases, with 13 bases between. The germline gives CDR1 SGHDN, CDR2 FVKESK. The length of the CDR3 is 13 residues. The CDR3 loop is CASSQLSGTKAFF. In nucleotides, the CDR3 is TGTGCCAGCAGCCAACTCTCGGGCACCAAAGCTTTCTTT.

This clonotype has at least ten counts. V and J are TRBV12-3 or TRBV12-4 and TRBJ2-5; D remains unclear. This CDR3 spans 14 amino acids. Deletions cut 3 bases from V and 2 bases from J, with 10 bases between. The CDR3 protein is CASSFWADQETQYF. The CDR3 DNA reads as TGTGCCAGCAGTTTCTGGGCGGATCAAGAGACCCAGTACTTC.

This clonotype has ten or more counts. The rearrangement joins TRBV6-6 to TRBJ2-7; 13 nucleotides match TRBD2. V was pared by 2 bases and J by 6 bases, with 13 bases of the junction left unmatched. Germline CDR1 MNHNY, CDR2 SVGAGI (reference sequence). The CDR3 length is 18 residues. CDR3 coding DNA: TGTGCCAGCAGTTACAAACCGGGACTAGCGGGATCCCATCGCGAGCAGTACTTC. Amino acids: CASSYKPGLAGSHREQYF.

This clonotype was counted ten times or more. V and J are TRBV20-1 and TRBJ2-6, with D uncertain. Germline V CDR1 and CDR2: DFQATT, SNEGSKA (reference sequence). The CDR3 has 10 residues. CDR3 nucleotide sequence: TGCAGGTCTGGGGCCAACGTCCTGACTTTC. Amino acids: CRSGANVLTF.

A remark on this clonotype: A much larger clonotype is one base distant, so this may be a read error. This sequence joins TRBV4-1 and TRBJ1-1; no reliable D call. The CDR3 has 11 amino acids. The germline gives CDR1 MGHRA, CDR2 YSYEKL. The chain's CDR3 is CDSSLGVEAFF. The CDR3 DNA follows: TGCGACAGCAGCCTAGGCGTCGAAGCTTTCTTT.